The present TCR beta chain was sequenced within a study of T cell repertoires in ileal Crohn's disease. Study-level background: Postoperative therapy was given to about half: roughly twelve thiopurines, about 20 anti-TNF agents. Study results and caveats: Clonal expansions were more frequent in active smokers than non-smokers at surgery. Clonality above 26.8% at surgery always came with endoscopic recurrence.

Per sample, roughly 0.45 micrograms of biopsy DNA were TCRB immunosequenced. Profiling relied on immunoSEQ multiplex PCR, and the TCRdb table lists in-frame clones only, not all of them. The profile shows about 16,000 clones, more than 85% of them singletons. Germline loops: CDR1 SGHAT, CDR2 FQNNGV. The junction had 6 bases not matched to a gene; V was cut back by 3 bases and J by 7 bases. CDR3 size: 15 residues. This clone was seen just once. The antigen remains unidentified. The sequence was collected from an adult with Crohn's disease. Material for sequencing was ileal tissue. The chain recombines TRBV11-2 with TRBJ2-2; 9 positions agree with TRBD2. The DNA of the CDR3 is TGTGCCAGCAGCTTGGGCGGGGGGGCGGTCGGGGAGCTGTTTTTT. Translating it yields CASSLGGGAVGELFF. Full variable domain (rest looked up from reference TRBV11-2 and TRBJ2-2): EAGVAQSPRYKIIEKRQSVAFWCNPISGHATLYWYQQILGQGPKLLIQFQNNGVVDDSQLPKDRFSAERLKGVDSTLKIQPAKLEDSAVYLCASSLGGGAVGELFFGEGSRLTVL.